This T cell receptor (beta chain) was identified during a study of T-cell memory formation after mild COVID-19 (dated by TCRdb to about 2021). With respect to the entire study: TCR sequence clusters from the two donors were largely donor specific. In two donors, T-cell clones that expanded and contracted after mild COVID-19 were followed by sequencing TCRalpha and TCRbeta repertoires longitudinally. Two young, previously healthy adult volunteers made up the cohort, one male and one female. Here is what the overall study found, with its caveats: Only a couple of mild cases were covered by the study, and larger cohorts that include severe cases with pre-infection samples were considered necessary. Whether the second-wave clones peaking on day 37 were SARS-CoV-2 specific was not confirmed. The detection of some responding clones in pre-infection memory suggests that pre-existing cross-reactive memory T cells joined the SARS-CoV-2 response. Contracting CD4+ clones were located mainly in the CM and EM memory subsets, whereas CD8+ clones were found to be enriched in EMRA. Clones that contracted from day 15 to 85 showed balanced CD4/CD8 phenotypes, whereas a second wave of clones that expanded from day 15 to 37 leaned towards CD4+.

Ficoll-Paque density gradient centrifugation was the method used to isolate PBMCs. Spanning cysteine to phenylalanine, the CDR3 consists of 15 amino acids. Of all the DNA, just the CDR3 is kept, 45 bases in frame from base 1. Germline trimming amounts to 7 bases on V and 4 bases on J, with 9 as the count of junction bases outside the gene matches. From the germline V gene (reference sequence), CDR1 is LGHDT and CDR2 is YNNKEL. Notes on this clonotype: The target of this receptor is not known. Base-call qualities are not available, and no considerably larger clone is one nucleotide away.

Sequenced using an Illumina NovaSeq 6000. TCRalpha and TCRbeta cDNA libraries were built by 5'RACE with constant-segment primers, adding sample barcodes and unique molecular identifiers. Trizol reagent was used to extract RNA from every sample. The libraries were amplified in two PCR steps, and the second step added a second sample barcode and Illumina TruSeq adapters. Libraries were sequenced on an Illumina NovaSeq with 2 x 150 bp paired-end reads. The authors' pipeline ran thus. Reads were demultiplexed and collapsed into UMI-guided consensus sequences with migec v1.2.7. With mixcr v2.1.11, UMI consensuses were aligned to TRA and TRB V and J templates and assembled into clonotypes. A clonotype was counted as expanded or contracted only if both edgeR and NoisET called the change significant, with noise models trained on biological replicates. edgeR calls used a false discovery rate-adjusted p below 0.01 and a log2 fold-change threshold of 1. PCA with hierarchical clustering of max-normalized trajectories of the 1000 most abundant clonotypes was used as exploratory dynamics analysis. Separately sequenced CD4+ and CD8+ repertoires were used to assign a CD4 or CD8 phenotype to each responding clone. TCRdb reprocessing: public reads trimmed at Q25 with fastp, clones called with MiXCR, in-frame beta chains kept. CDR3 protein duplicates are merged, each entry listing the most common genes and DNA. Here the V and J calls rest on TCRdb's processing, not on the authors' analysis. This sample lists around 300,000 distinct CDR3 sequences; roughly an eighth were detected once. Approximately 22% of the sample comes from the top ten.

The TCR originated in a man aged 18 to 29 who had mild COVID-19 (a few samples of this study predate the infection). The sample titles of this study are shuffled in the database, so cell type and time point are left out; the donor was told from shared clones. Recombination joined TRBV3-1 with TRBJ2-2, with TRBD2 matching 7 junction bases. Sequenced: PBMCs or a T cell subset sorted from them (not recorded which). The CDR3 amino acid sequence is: CASTRGEGITGELFF. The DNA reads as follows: TGTGCCAGCACCAGAGGGGAGGGCATCACCGGGGAGCTGTTTTTT.